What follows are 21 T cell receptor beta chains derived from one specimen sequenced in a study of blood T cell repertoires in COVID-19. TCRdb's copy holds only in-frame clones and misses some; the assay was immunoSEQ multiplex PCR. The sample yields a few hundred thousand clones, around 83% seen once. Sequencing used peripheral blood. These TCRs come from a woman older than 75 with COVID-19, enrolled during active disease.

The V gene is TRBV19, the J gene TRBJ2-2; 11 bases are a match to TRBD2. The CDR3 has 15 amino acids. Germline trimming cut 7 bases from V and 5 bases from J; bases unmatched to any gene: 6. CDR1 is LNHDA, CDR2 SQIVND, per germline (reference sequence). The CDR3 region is CASKLAGERTGELFF. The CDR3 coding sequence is TGTGCCAGTAAACTAGCGGGAGAGAGAACCGGGGAGCTGTTTTTT.

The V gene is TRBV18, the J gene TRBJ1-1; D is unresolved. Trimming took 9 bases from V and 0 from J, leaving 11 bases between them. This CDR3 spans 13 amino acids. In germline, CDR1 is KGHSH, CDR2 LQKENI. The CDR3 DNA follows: TGTGCCAGTTCCACGGGGTTGAACACTGAAGCTTTCTTT. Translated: CASSTGLNTEAFF.

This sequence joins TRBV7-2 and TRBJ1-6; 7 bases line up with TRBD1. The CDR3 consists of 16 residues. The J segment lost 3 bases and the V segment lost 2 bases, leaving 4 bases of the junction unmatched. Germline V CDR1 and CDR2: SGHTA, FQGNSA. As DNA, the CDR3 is TGTGCCAGCAGCTTAAACCGACAGGGCTATAATTCACCCCTCCACTTT. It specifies CASSLNRQGYNSPLHF.

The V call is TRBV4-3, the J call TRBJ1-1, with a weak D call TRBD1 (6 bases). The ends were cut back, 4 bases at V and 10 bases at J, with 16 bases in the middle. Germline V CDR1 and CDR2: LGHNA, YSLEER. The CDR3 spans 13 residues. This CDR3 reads CASSLGQQTPAFF. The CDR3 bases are TGCGCCAGCAGCCTCGGACAGCAGACACCAGCTTTCTTT.

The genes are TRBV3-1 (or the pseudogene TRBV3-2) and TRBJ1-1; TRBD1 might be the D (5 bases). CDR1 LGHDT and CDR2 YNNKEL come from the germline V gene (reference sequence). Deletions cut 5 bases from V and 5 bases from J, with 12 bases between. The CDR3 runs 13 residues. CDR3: CASSSAGETEAFF. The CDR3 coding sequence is TGTGCCAGCAGCTCCGCGGGGGAAACTGAAGCTTTCTTT.

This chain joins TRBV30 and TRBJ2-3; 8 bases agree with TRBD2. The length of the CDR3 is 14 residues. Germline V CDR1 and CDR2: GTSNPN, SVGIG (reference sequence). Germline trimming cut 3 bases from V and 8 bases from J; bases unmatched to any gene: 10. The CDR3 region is CAWSVSGAGGTQYF. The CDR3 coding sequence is TGTGCCTGGAGCGTGTCTGGGGCGGGGGGTACGCAGTATTTT.

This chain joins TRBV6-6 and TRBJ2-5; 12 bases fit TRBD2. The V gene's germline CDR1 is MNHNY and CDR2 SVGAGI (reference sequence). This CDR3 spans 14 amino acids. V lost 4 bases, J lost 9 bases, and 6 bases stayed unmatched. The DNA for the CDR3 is TGTGCCAGCAGTTCGACTAGCGGGAGTGCGGCCCAGTACTTC. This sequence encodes CASSSTSGSAAQYF.

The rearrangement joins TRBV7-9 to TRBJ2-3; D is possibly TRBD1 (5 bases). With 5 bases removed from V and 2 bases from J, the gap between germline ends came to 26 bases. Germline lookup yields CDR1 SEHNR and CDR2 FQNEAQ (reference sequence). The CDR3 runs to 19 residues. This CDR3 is CASSQETLGAPGHTDTQYF. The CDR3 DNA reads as TGTGCCAGCAGCCAAGAAACGCTTGGGGCTCCAGGGCACACAGATACGCAGTATTTT.

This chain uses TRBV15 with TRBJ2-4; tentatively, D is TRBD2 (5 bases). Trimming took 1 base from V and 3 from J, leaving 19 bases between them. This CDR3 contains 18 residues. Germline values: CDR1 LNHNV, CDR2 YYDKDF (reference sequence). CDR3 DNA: TGTGCCACCAGCAGAGTCGACAAAGCGGCAGCTTTCAAAAACATTCAGTACTTC. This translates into CATSRVDKAAAFKNIQYF.

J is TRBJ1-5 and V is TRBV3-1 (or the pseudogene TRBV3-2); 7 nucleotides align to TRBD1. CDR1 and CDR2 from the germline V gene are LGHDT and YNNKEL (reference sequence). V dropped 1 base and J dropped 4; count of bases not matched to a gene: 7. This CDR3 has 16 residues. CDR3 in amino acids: CASSQGMTGRNQPQHF. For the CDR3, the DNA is TGTGCCAGCAGCCAAGGGATGACAGGGCGGAATCAGCCCCAGCATTTT.

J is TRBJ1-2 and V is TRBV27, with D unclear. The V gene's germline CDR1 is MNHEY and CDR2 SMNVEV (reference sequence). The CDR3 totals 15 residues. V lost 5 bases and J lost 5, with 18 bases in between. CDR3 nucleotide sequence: TGTGCCAGCAGTGCCGGGCGAGGGAAATCTTATGGCTACACCTTC. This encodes CASSAGRGKSYGYTF.

Written as DNA, the CDR3 is TGTGCCAGCAGTCCCCGGACAGGGAGCTACAATGAGCAGTTCTTC. Translation: CASSPRTGSYNEQFF. V and J are TRBV6-2 or TRBV6-3 and TRBJ2-1, with 8 bases matching TRBD1. Per germline, CDR1 MNHEY and CDR2 SVGEGT. This CDR3 is 15 amino acids long. The V gene end was trimmed by 5 bases and the J gene end by 3 bases; junction bases not matched to a gene: 6.

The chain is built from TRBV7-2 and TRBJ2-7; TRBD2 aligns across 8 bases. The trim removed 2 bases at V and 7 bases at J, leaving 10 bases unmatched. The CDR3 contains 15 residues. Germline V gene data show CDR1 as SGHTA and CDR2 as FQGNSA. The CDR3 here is CASSLKASGYEEQYF. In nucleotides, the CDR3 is TGTGCCAGCAGCTTAAAGGCTAGCGGGTATGAGGAGCAGTACTTC.

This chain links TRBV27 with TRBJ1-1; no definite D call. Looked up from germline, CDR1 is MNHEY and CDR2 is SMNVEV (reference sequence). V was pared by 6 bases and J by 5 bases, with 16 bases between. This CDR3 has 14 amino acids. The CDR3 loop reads CASSFRRGLTEAFF. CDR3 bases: TGTGCCAGCAGCTTCCGGAGAGGGTTGACTGAAGCTTTCTTT.

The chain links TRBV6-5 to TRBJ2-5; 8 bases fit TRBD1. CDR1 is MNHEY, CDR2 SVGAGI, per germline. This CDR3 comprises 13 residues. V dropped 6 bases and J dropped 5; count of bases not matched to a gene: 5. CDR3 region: CASRRNRGETQYF. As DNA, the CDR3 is TGTGCCAGCAGGAGGAACAGGGGGGAGACCCAGTACTTC.

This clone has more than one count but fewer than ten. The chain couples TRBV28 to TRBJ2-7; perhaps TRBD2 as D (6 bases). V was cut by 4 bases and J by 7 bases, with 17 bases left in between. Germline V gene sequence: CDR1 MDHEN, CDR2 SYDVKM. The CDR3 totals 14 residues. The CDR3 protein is CASSYPRRGKEQYF. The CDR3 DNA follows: TGTGCCAGCAGTTACCCTCGGAGGGGTAAGGAGCAGTACTTC. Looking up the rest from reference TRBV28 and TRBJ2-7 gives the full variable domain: DVKVTQSSRYLVKRTGEKVFLECVQDMDHENMFWYRQDPGLGLRLIYFSYDVKMKEKGDIPEGYSVSREKKERFSLILESASTNQTSMYLCASSYPRRGKEQYFGPGTRLTVT.

This CDR3 is CSGGGDNQETQYF. CDR3 bases: TGCAGCGGGGGAGGGGACAACCAAGAGACCCAGTACTTC. V gene TRBV29-1 combines with J gene TRBJ2-5, with a possible D match to TRBD2 (7 bases). CDR3 length: 13 residues. V lost 7 bases, J lost 0 bases, and 12 bases lay in between. Germline assignment: CDR1 SQVTM and CDR2 ANQGSEA.

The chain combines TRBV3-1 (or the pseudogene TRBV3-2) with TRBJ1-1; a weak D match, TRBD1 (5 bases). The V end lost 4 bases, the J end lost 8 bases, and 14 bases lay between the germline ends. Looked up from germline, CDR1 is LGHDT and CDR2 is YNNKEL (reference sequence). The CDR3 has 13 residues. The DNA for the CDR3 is TGTGCCAGCAGCCGCGATATCAGGACAGAAGCTTTCTTT. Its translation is CASSRDIRTEAFF.

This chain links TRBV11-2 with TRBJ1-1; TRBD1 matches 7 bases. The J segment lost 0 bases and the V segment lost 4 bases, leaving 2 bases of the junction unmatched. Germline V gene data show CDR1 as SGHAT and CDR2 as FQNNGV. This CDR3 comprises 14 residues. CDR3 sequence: CASSSRGMNTEAFF. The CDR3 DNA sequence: TGTGCCAGCAGCTCCAGGGGGATGAACACTGAAGCTTTCTTT.

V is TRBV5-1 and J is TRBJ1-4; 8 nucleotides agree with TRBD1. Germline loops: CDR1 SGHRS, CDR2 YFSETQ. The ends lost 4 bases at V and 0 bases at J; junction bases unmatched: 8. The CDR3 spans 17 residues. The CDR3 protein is CASSVQGVLATNEKLFF. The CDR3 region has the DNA TGCGCCAGCAGCGTACAGGGGGTACTTGCAACTAATGAAAAACTGTTTTTT.

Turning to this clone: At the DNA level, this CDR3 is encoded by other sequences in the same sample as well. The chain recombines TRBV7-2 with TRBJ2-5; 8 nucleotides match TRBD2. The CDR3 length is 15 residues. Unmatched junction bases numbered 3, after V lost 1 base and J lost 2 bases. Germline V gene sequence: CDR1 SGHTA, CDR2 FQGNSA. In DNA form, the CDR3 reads TGTGCCAGCAGCTTAGTAAGCGGGGGACAAGAGACCCAGTACTTC. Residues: CASSLVSGGQETQYF.